This TCR beta chain emerged from a study of blood T cell repertoires in COVID-19. Participants' reported clinical history set cohort assignment. Among Cohort 3 donors, those recovered had two negative PCRs, clearance, or symptom resolution. This CDR3 comprises 15 residues. The trim removed 7 bases at V and 0 bases at J, leaving 6 bases unmatched. CDR1 MNHEY and CDR2 SVGAGI come from the germline V gene. Clones were read by immunoSEQ multiplex PCR, and TCRdb kept only the in-frame ones, dropping some. The top ten clones hold about 5.6% of a sample with around 150,000 clones, 80% of them seen once. Input material: PBMCs or T cells enriched from blood (not recorded which). The rearrangement joins TRBV6-5 to TRBJ2-1; 7 nucleotides match TRBD1. This receptor was identified in a man aged 35-49 years who had recovered from COVID-19. The CDR3 loop is CASNRQGSSYNEQFF. CDR3 in DNA: TGTGCCAGCAACAGACAGGGAAGCTCCTACAATGAGCAGTTCTTC.